The 5 T cell receptor beta chains below come from one sample, sequenced in a study of OX40 agonist ivuxolimab in advanced cancers. The assay was immunoSEQ multiplex PCR, and TCRdb's table has in-frame clones only and misses some. The sample gives 28,000 or so clones, 90% of which show up once; 26% is in the top ten. The material sequenced was CD4+ or CD8+ T cells sorted from blood, taken in a trial of the OX40 agonist ivuxolimab. The receptors derive from an adult with an advanced solid tumor such as melanoma, head and neck, liver or kidney cancer.

V is TRBV4-3 and J is TRBJ2-7; maybe TRBD2 (5 bases). This CDR3 has 13 residues. The V end lost 1 base, the J end lost 4 bases, and 8 bases lay between the germline ends. Looked up from germline, CDR1 is LGHNA and CDR2 is YSLEER. The CDR3 loop is CASSQARGYEQYF. The CDR3 DNA is TGCGCCAGCAGCCAAGCCCGGGGATACGAGCAGTACTTC.

This chain links TRBV7-9 with TRBJ2-7; D is possibly TRBD2 (5 bases). CDR3 length equals 14 residues. The V gene lost 2 bases and the J gene lost 5 bases, with 13 bases spanning the gap. Looked up from germline, CDR1 is SEHNR and CDR2 is FQNEAQ (reference sequence). Here the CDR3 DNA reads TGTGCCAGCAGCTTATTGGGCGGGCTGAACGAGCAGTACTTC. This gives the protein CASSLLGGLNEQYF.

The genes are TRBV19 and TRBJ2-5, with a tentative D call TRBD2 (6 bases). From germline, CDR1 is LNHDA and CDR2 SQIVND (reference sequence). V gave up 5 bases and J gave up 2 bases, with 21 bases separating them. This CDR3 spans 17 amino acids. CDR3 sequence: CASSSRSGLAIQETQYF. CDR3 DNA sequence: TGTGCCAGTAGTTCGCGATCGGGACTGGCAATACAAGAGACCCAGTACTTC.

This clone was observed a few times. V gene TRBV15 combines with J gene TRBJ1-6; D gene ambiguous. Germline loops: CDR1 LNHNV, CDR2 YYDKDF (reference sequence). The length of the CDR3 is 12 residues. Deletions cut 5 bases from V and 6 bases from J, with 5 bases between. The chain's CDR3 is CATSPPNSPLHF. The CDR3 DNA follows: TGTGCCACCAGCCCCCCTAATTCACCCCTCCACTTT. The full variable domain, with the rest looked up from reference TRBV15 and TRBJ1-6, is DAMVIQNPRYQVTQFGKPVTLSCSQTLNHNVMYWYQQKSSQAPKLLFHYYDKDFNNEADTPDNFQSRRPNTSFCFLDIRSPGLGDTAMYLCATSPPNSPLHFGNGTRLTVT.

The chain carries TRBV11-2 and TRBJ2-4, with 7 bases identical to TRBD1. This CDR3 spans 15 amino acids. Germline CDR1 and CDR2: SGHAT and FQNNGV. J gave up 3 bases and V 4 bases, and 6 bases lay outside the gene matches. The CDR3 here is CASSYNWDSKNIQYF. The CDR3 DNA follows: TGTGCCAGCAGCTATAACTGGGACAGCAAAAACATTCAGTACTTC.